This is a list of T cell receptor beta chains from one sample in a study of T cells after yellow fever vaccination. TCRdb reanalysed the 5' RACE reads using MiXCR and keeps one entry per CDR3 protein. The table records more than 350,000 distinct CDR3 sequences, approximately 10% of them present only once. The sample consisted of PBMCs, taken on the day of the first yellow fever vaccination. The source is a man aged 18 to 30 who received the YFV17D yellow fever vaccine. The CDR3 runs from the conserved cysteine through the conserved F or W. D genes are given only for firm matches. Rows may omit the clone size; those that give it use once, few, many or a size class.

J gene: TRBJ1-1
V gene: TRBV20-1
D gene: NA
CDR3 length: 12
clone size: few
CDR3 DNA: TGCAGTGCAAATGACCCTCACCGGTCGGCTTTCTTT
CDR3 protein: CSANDPHRSAFF

J gene: TRBJ2-1
V gene: TRBV29-1
D gene: NA
CDR3 length: 12
clone size: NA
CDR3 DNA: TGCAGCGTGGGGGTAGGTTTGGGGGAGCAGTTCTTC
CDR3 protein: CSVGVGLGEQFF

J gene: TRBJ1-1
V gene: TRBV5-6
D gene: NA
CDR3 length: 15
clone size: NA
CDR3 DNA: TGTGCCAGCAGCTATCCCGGTACGAGGGTTTCTGAAGCTTTCTTT
CDR3 protein: CASSYPGTRVSEAFF

J gene: TRBJ2-1
V gene: TRBV20-1
D gene: NA
CDR3 length: 13
clone size: NA
CDR3 DNA: TGCAGTGCCCTCGGACAGAGTCACAATGAGCAGTTCTTC
CDR3 protein: CSALGQSHNEQFF

J gene: TRBJ1-6
V gene: TRBV18
D gene: NA
CDR3 length: 15
clone size: few
CDR3 DNA: TGTGCCAGCTCACCTGTGGACGTAACTAATTCACCCCTCCACTTT
CDR3 protein: CASSPVDVTNSPLHF

J gene: TRBJ2-7
V gene: TRBV6-5
D gene: NA
CDR3 length: 14
clone size: NA
CDR3 DNA: TGTGCCAGCAGTTGGGGACGGATCAACTACGAGCAGTACTTC
CDR3 protein: CASSWGRINYEQYF

J gene: TRBJ2-2
V gene: TRBV21-1
D gene: NA
CDR3 length: 15
clone size: NA
CDR3 DNA: TGTGCCAGGGCAGGGCAGCGGGGTCTGGGCGGGGAGCTGTTTTTT
CDR3 protein: CARAGQRGLGGELFF

J gene: TRBJ2-7
V gene: TRBV12-3/TRBV12-4
D gene: NA
CDR3 length: 12
clone size: few
CDR3 DNA: TGTGCCAGCAGCGATACAACGGAGGAGCAGTACTTC
CDR3 protein: CASSDTTEEQYF

J gene: TRBJ2-3
V gene: TRBV20-1
D gene: NA
CDR3 length: 13
clone size: NA
CDR3 DNA: TGCAGTGCTGGCCCGGGGAGCACAGATACGCAGTATTTT
CDR3 protein: CSAGPGSTDTQYF

J gene: TRBJ1-1
V gene: TRBV12-3/TRBV12-4
D gene: NA
CDR3 length: 14
clone size: few
CDR3 DNA: TGTGCCAGCAGCCCCTCAGGGATTCACACTGAAGCTTTCTTT
CDR3 protein: CASSPSGIHTEAFF

J gene: TRBJ2-1
V gene: TRBV6-5
D gene: TRBD2
CDR3 length: 18
clone size: many
CDR3 DNA: TGTGCCAGCAGTTACGGCCCTGAGCCGGGACTAGATCACAATGAGCAGTTCTTC
CDR3 protein: CASSYGPEPGLDHNEQFF

J gene: TRBJ1-1
V gene: TRBV15
D gene: NA
CDR3 length: 14
clone size: few
CDR3 DNA: TGTGCCACCAGCAGACTTTCCGCCGGGACTGAAGCTTTCTTT
CDR3 protein: CATSRLSAGTEAFF

J gene: TRBJ1-2
V gene: TRBV4-3
D gene: TRBD1
CDR3 length: 16
clone size: few
CDR3 DNA: TGCGCCAGCAGCCCTGTGGGACAGATGGGAAACTATGGCTACACCTTC
CDR3 protein: CASSPVGQMGNYGYTF

J gene: TRBJ1-5
V gene: TRBV21-1
D gene: NA
CDR3 length: 14
clone size: few
CDR3 DNA: TGTGCCAGCAGCAAAAGGGATAGCAATCAGCCCCAGCATTTT
CDR3 protein: CASSKRDSNQPQHF

J gene: TRBJ2-1
V gene: TRBV7-9
D gene: TRBD2
CDR3 length: 17
clone size: NA
CDR3 DNA: TGTGCCAGCAGCTTTGCGGGACTAGCGGGGGCGGCAGGTGAGCAGTTCTTC
CDR3 protein: CASSFAGLAGAAGEQFF

J gene: TRBJ2-7
V gene: TRBV20-1
D gene: TRBD2
CDR3 length: 13
clone size: NA
CDR3 DNA: TGCAGTGCTAGCAGCGGGGGGGTCTACGAGCAGTACTTC
CDR3 protein: CSASSGGVYEQYF

J gene: TRBJ2-1
V gene: TRBV11-3
D gene: NA
CDR3 length: 14
clone size: few
CDR3 DNA: TGTGCCAGCAGCTCGCTAGACAGGCCCAATGAGCAGTTCTTC
CDR3 protein: CASSSLDRPNEQFF

J gene: TRBJ2-1
V gene: TRBV7-3
D gene: TRBD2
CDR3 length: 16
clone size: NA
CDR3 DNA: TGTGCCAGCAGCCCGGGACTAGCGGGGGGGTTGGATGAGCAGTTCTTC
CDR3 protein: CASSPGLAGGLDEQFF

J gene: TRBJ2-2
V gene: TRBV7-9
D gene: TRBD1
CDR3 length: 16
clone size: NA
CDR3 DNA: TGTGCCAGCAGCTCCTCGGGACAGGGGGTTTCCGGGGAGCTGTTTTTT
CDR3 protein: CASSSSGQGVSGELFF

J gene: TRBJ2-2
V gene: TRBV7-6
D gene: NA
CDR3 length: 15
clone size: few
CDR3 DNA: TGTGCCAGCAGCTTGTCTACAGCGAACACCGGGGAGCTGTTTTTT
CDR3 protein: CASSLSTANTGELFF

J gene: TRBJ2-5
V gene: TRBV11-2
D gene: TRBD2
CDR3 length: 16
clone size: NA
CDR3 DNA: TGTGCCAGCAGCGGACAGACTAGCGGGGCCCAAGAGACCCAGTACTTC
CDR3 protein: CASSGQTSGAQETQYF

J gene: TRBJ2-3
V gene: TRBV25-1
D gene: TRBD2
CDR3 length: 13
clone size: NA
CDR3 DNA: TGTGCCAGCAGTGGGACTAGCGCAGATACGCAGTATTTT
CDR3 protein: CASSGTSADTQYF

J gene: TRBJ2-3
V gene: TRBV14
D gene: TRBD2
CDR3 length: 14
clone size: NA
CDR3 DNA: TGTGCCAGCAGCCAGGGACTAGCGATAGATACGCAGTATTTT
CDR3 protein: CASSQGLAIDTQYF

J gene: TRBJ2-3
V gene: TRBV4-2
D gene: TRBD2
CDR3 length: 18
clone size: NA
CDR3 DNA: TGTGCCAGCAGCCATGGGACTAGCGGGGGGCCAGGGTCGGATACGCAGTATTTT
CDR3 protein: CASSHGTSGGPGSDTQYF

J gene: TRBJ2-3
V gene: TRBV12-3/TRBV12-4
D gene: TRBD1
CDR3 length: 15
clone size: many
CDR3 DNA: TGTGCCAGCAGTACCCGGACAGGGTGGACAGATACGCAGTATTTT
CDR3 protein: CASSTRTGWTDTQYF

J gene: TRBJ2-1
V gene: TRBV4-1
D gene: NA
CDR3 length: 13
clone size: few
CDR3 DNA: TGCGCCAGCAGCCAATGGTTTGAAAATGAGCAGTTCTTC
CDR3 protein: CASSQWFENEQFF

J gene: TRBJ1-1
V gene: TRBV11-3
D gene: NA
CDR3 length: 15
clone size: NA
CDR3 DNA: TGTGCCAGCAGCTACGTGGGGGACCCACTAGTTGGAGCTTTCTTT
CDR3 protein: CASSYVGDPLVGAFF

J gene: TRBJ1-2
V gene: TRBV7-2
D gene: NA
CDR3 length: 14
clone size: NA
CDR3 DNA: TGTGCCAGCAGCTTCGGCATGGGACGGGAAGGCTACACCTTC
CDR3 protein: CASSFGMGREGYTF

J gene: TRBJ2-2
V gene: TRBV2
D gene: TRBD2
CDR3 length: 18
clone size: once
CDR3 DNA: TGTGCCAGCAGTTTTCCTGGGACTAGCGGGGGGGGCACCGGGGAGCTGTTTTTT
CDR3 protein: CASSFPGTSGGGTGELFF

J gene: TRBJ2-2
V gene: TRBV20-1
D gene: NA
CDR3 length: 14
clone size: NA
CDR3 DNA: TGCAGTGCTAGAGACAGCAGGGCGGACGGGGAGCTGTTTTTT
CDR3 protein: CSARDSRADGELFF

J gene: TRBJ1-2
V gene: TRBV18
D gene: NA
CDR3 length: 13
clone size: NA
CDR3 DNA: TGTGCCAGCTCACCTAGGACAGAGAGTGGCTACACCTTC
CDR3 protein: CASSPRTESGYTF

J gene: TRBJ1-1
V gene: TRBV5-1
D gene: NA
CDR3 length: 16
clone size: many
CDR3 DNA: TGCGCCAGCAGCCACCCAACCGTGGGGGGCGCTTCTGAAGCTTTCTTT
CDR3 protein: CASSHPTVGGASEAFF

J gene: TRBJ2-7
V gene: TRBV6-5
D gene: NA
CDR3 length: 16
clone size: few
CDR3 DNA: TGTGCCAGCAGTTACTCGGTAATAGCGGCTTACCATGAGCAGTACTTC
CDR3 protein: CASSYSVIAAYHEQYF

J gene: TRBJ1-5
V gene: TRBV28
D gene: TRBD1
CDR3 length: 14
clone size: NA
CDR3 DNA: TGTGCCAGCAGTTTCGGGACAGGGACTCAGCCCCAGCATTTT
CDR3 protein: CASSFGTGTQPQHF

J gene: TRBJ1-1
V gene: TRBV28
D gene: NA
CDR3 length: 12
clone size: NA
CDR3 DNA: TGTGCCACGGGGGTAGGGGACACTGAAGCTTTCTTT
CDR3 protein: CATGVGDTEAFF

J gene: TRBJ2-3
V gene: TRBV19
D gene: TRBD2
CDR3 length: 14
clone size: few
CDR3 DNA: TGTGCCAGTGAACCGGGACTAGGTACAGATACGCAGTATTTT
CDR3 protein: CASEPGLGTDTQYF

J gene: TRBJ1-1
V gene: TRBV20-1
D gene: TRBD1
CDR3 length: 12
clone size: NA
CDR3 DNA: TGCAGTGCTCCGGACAGGGCATTGGTAGCTTTCTTT
CDR3 protein: CSAPDRALVAFF

J gene: TRBJ2-1
V gene: TRBV4-3
D gene: NA
CDR3 length: 17
clone size: few
CDR3 DNA: TGCGCCAGCAGCCAAGATCGTGGCAGGGTCGATGGCAATGAGCAGTTCTTC
CDR3 protein: CASSQDRGRVDGNEQFF

J gene: TRBJ2-6
V gene: TRBV11-1
D gene: TRBD1
CDR3 length: 21
clone size: NA
CDR3 DNA: TGTGCCAGCAGCCACACGATTCGGGACAGGGGCCGCCCCTCTGGGGCCAACGTCCTGATTTTC
CDR3 protein: CASSHTIRDRGRPSGANVLIF

J gene: TRBJ2-5
V gene: TRBV7-2
D gene: NA
CDR3 length: 14
clone size: many
CDR3 DNA: TGTGCCAGCAGCTTATCCACACAGGCGGAGACCCAGTACTTC
CDR3 protein: CASSLSTQAETQYF

J gene: TRBJ2-3
V gene: TRBV5-1
D gene: TRBD2
CDR3 length: 17
clone size: NA
CDR3 DNA: TGCGCCAGCAGCTTGCTTGTAGCGGGGGCCATACCAGATACGCAGTATTTT
CDR3 protein: CASSLLVAGAIPDTQYF

J gene: TRBJ1-2
V gene: TRBV20-1
D gene: NA
CDR3 length: 11
clone size: NA
CDR3 DNA: TGCAGTGCTACTATGGACTATGGCTACACCTTC
CDR3 protein: CSATMDYGYTF

J gene: TRBJ2-3
V gene: TRBV18
D gene: NA
CDR3 length: 15
clone size: NA
CDR3 DNA: TGTGCCAGCTCACTCCACGAAGGGAACACAGATACGCAGTATTTT
CDR3 protein: CASSLHEGNTDTQYF

J gene: TRBJ1-5
V gene: TRBV9
D gene: NA
CDR3 length: 15
clone size: NA
CDR3 DNA: TGTGCCAGCAGCGTAGGGGGCATTAGCAATCAGCCCCAGCATTTT
CDR3 protein: CASSVGGISNQPQHF

J gene: TRBJ2-3
V gene: TRBV7-7
D gene: TRBD1
CDR3 length: 15
clone size: NA
CDR3 DNA: TGTGCCAGCAGCCTCGGGACAGGGAGAGGAGATACGCAGTATTTT
CDR3 protein: CASSLGTGRGDTQYF

J gene: TRBJ2-2
V gene: TRBV9
D gene: NA
CDR3 length: 14
clone size: few
CDR3 DNA: TGTGCCAGCAGCGGTTCGGGACACACCGGGGAGCTGTTTTTT
CDR3 protein: CASSGSGHTGELFF